This entry describes one TCR beta chain. These data are taken from a study of blood T cell repertoires in COVID-19. The overall study: The United States, Italy and Spain supplied acute and convalescent COVID-19 samples. PBMCs, B-cell-depleted T cells, or T cells were the source of the cDNA or gDNA that made up the material.

Trimming cost V 5 bases and J 8 bases, with 15 bases left between them. This CDR3 contains 14 residues. From germline, CDR1 is MNHEY and CDR2 SVGEGT. Original handling: Reference gene primer amplification yielded estimated nucleated cell counts. The data were produced by immunoSEQ multiplex PCR, yet TCRdb's version contains in-frame clones alone and is incomplete. V and J calls and clone size are as listed in that table; D and trimming were resolved from the DNA. The sample has some 310,000 clones, about nine tenths seen once. Sequences were obtained from peripheral blood. The chain couples TRBV6-2 or TRBV6-3 to TRBJ1-4; D unresolved. The receptor was isolated from a man aged 50 to 59 with active or convalescent COVID-19. The CDR3, as DNA: TGTGCCAGCAGTACGCGGACTGTGGGCGAAAAACTGTTTTTT. This gives the protein CASSTRTVGEKLFF.